This record covers a single TCR beta chain. The authors ran a second PCR of about 7 to 12 cycles using a sample-barcoded 5' primer and a J-beta primer mix. Via MiXCR, TCRdb re-called the 5' RACE reads, giving one row per CDR3 protein. This table holds roughly 1.5 million distinct CDR3 sequences, 42% found once. CDR1 is SGDLS and CDR2 is YYNGEE in the germline V gene. J gave up 2 bases and V 0 bases, and 15 bases lay outside the gene matches. The CDR3 spans 20 residues. The data originate from a study of blood T cells in healthy people across ages. Study background: Capturing about one barcoded beta molecule per two T cells was achieved by template switching.

The clonotype was recovered from a woman in her late teens or twenties in good health. The specimen sequenced was blood. The chain combines TRBV9 with TRBJ2-5; 11 bases are shared with TRBD2. The DNA of the CDR3 is TGTGCCAGCAGCGTAGGGTTCGCCTCTAGGGGACTAGCGGTACAAGAGACCCAGTACTTC. As protein: CASSVGFASRGLAVQETQYF.